This passage covers 18 T cell receptor beta chains from one sample sequenced in a study of a mutant IDH1 vaccine in newly diagnosed glioma. Time point specified: baseline, week 1 (first vaccination visit). Treatment: pre-vaccination baseline after standard-of-care therapy. Measured with immunoSEQ multiplex PCR; TCRdb has only the in-frame clones, and not every one. Of 90,000 to 95,000 clones in the sample, roughly 80% are singletons; the top ten hold approximately 7%. The specimen was PBMCs, collected from a glioma patient treated with radiotherapy, temozolomide or both. These receptors came from a woman between 45 and 65 years old with glioma.

The chain joins TRBV11-3 to TRBJ1-6; 7 nucleotides align to TRBD1. The V and J ends lost 5 bases and 7 bases, in that order; junction bases with no gene match: 8. The length of the CDR3 is 15 residues. The germline V gene encodes CDR1 SGHNT and CDR2 YENEEA. The CDR3 DNA sequence: TGTGCCAGCAGCCCCCGACAGGGATACAATTCACCCCTCCACTTT. This gives the protein CASSPRQGYNSPLHF.

The chain recombines TRBV5-4 with TRBJ2-3, with a weak D call TRBD1 (5 bases). The CDR3 has 13 amino acids. Germline CDR1 reads SGHNT; CDR2 reads YYREEE (reference sequence). The V gene lost 6 bases and the J gene lost 0 bases, with 8 bases spanning the gap. CDR3 residues: CASTRQSTDTQYF. DNA of the CDR3: TGTGCCAGCACCCGACAGAGCACAGATACGCAGTATTTT.

The rearrangement joins TRBV5-1 to TRBJ2-3; TRBD2 aligns across 10 bases. The CDR3 sequence is 15 residues long. CDR1 is SGHRS, CDR2 YFSETQ, per germline. V lost 3 bases, J lost 4 bases, and 5 bases stayed unmatched. The CDR3 reads CASSWTSGIADTQYF. Written as DNA, the CDR3 is TGCGCCAGCAGCTGGACTAGCGGTATTGCAGATACGCAGTATTTT.

The DNA of the CDR3 is TGTGCCAGCAGACATCACACCGGGGAGCTGTTTTTT. Translation: CASRHHTGELFF. The rearrangement links TRBV27 to TRBJ2-2; D call uncertain. Germline V CDR1 and CDR2: MNHEY, SMNVEV (reference sequence). This CDR3 is 12 amino acids long. V lost 6 bases and J 3 bases, leaving 5 bases between the germline ends.

The rearrangement joins TRBV5-1 to TRBJ2-1; D possibly corresponds to TRBD2 (5 bases). The CDR3 length is 14 residues. Germline V gene sequence: CDR1 SGHRS, CDR2 YFSETQ. V gave up 4 bases and J gave up 5 bases, with 13 bases separating them. The CDR3 loop is CASSPDREDNEQFF. The CDR3 region has the DNA TGCGCCAGCAGCCCGGACCGGGAAGACAATGAGCAGTTCTTC. The full variable domain, completed using reference TRBV5-1 and TRBJ2-1, is KAGVTQTPRYLIKTRGQQVTLSCSPISGHRSVSWYQQTPGQGLQFLFEYFSETQRNKGNFPGRFSGRQFSNSRSEMNVSTLELGDSALYLCASSPDREDNEQFFGPGTRLTVL.

The count of this clone is one. The CDR3 here is CASSPLAGSSYNEQFF. Here the CDR3 DNA reads TGTGCCAGCAGCCCGTTAGCGGGAAGCTCCTACAATGAGCAGTTCTTC. The gene calls are TRBV9 and TRBJ2-1; 8 positions agree with TRBD2. Germline CDR1 and CDR2: SGDLS and YYNGEE. The CDR3 runs 16 residues. Trimming removed 4 bases from V and 0 bases from J; junction bases left unmatched: 6.

This clone was seen a single time. The rearrangement uses TRBV7-6 and TRBJ2-5, with 16 bases matching TRBD2. This CDR3 is built from 16 residues. Trimming cost V 3 bases and J 5 bases; bases outside gene matches: 3. The V gene's germline CDR1 is SGHVS and CDR2 FNYEAQ. Here the CDR3 DNA reads TGTGCCAGCAGCTTGGGACTAGCGGGGGGGCAGGAGACCCAGTACTTC. Translation gives CASSLGLAGGQETQYF.

This clone was seen only a few times. The chain couples TRBV14 to TRBJ1-2, with D unclear. V was shortened by 6 bases and J by 3 bases, with 17 bases between the two germline ends. Germline CDR1 SGHDN, CDR2 FVKESK. The CDR3 has 15 amino acids. The CDR3 loop reads CASSRRREVDYGYTF. The CDR3 coding sequence is TGTGCCAGCAGTCGACGAAGGGAGGTGGACTATGGCTACACCTTC.

The gene calls are TRBV11-3 and TRBJ2-2; D possibly corresponds to TRBD1 (6 bases). This CDR3 has 15 residues. Germline lookup yields CDR1 SGHNT and CDR2 YENEEA. The V end was cut by 4 bases, the J end by 3 bases, with 12 bases between. The CDR3 reads CASSYRDTYTGELFF. CDR3 sequence (DNA): TGTGCCAGCAGCTACAGGGACACCTACACCGGGGAGCTGTTTTTT.

The V call is TRBV18, the J call TRBJ1-2, with D possibly TRBD1 on 5 matching bases. CDR3 length: 13 amino acids. V dropped 8 bases and J dropped 4 bases, with 14 bases sitting between them. Germline lookup yields CDR1 KGHSH and CDR2 LQKENI. Written as DNA, the CDR3 is TGTGCCAGCGGCCAGGGTTCCAGCTATGGCTACACCTTC. It codes for CASGQGSSYGYTF.

A single count supports this clone. The V call is TRBV29-1, the J call TRBJ1-4; D is unresolved. CDR1 SQVTM and CDR2 ANQGSEA come from the germline V gene. Trimming removed 6 bases from V and 6 bases from J, with 17 bases in between. This CDR3 has 14 residues. The CDR3 loop is CSVIISGQDEKLFF. As DNA, the CDR3 is TGCAGCGTAATAATCTCAGGCCAAGATGAAAAACTGTTTTTT.

In its sample, this clone was seen once. The rearrangement uses TRBV5-1 and TRBJ2-2; 9 bases agree with TRBD1. Looked up from germline, CDR1 is SGHRS and CDR2 is YFSETQ. CDR3 length: 16 residues. The ends lost 3 bases at V and 4 bases at J; junction bases unmatched: 7. In DNA form, the CDR3 reads TGCGCCAGCAGCTCACGACAGGGGGGCGGCACCGGGGAGCTGTTTTTT. It yields the protein CASSSRQGGGTGELFF.

This chain connects TRBV11-2 to TRBJ1-5; D is undetermined. V shed 2 bases and J shed 2 bases, with 7 bases lying between them. CDR1 is SGHAT and CDR2 is FQNNGV in the germline V gene. CDR3 size: 14 residues. The CDR3 coding sequence is TGTGCCAGCAGCTTACATGTGGGCAATCAGCCCCAGCATTTT. Its protein is CASSLHVGNQPQHF.

In its sample, this clone was seen once. V and J are TRBV11-3 and TRBJ1-1; D perhaps matches TRBD1 (5 bases). V shed 5 bases and J shed 10 bases, with 23 bases lying between them. The CDR3 has 15 amino acids. Germline V gives CDR1 SGHNT, CDR2 YENEEA. The CDR3 here is CASSPDPTWGKGAFF. CDR3 DNA sequence: TGTGCCAGCAGCCCCGACCCGACATGGGGGAAGGGAGCTTTCTTT.

The J gene is TRBJ1-1, the V gene TRBV6-1; possible D gene TRBD1, 5 bases. Per germline, CDR1 MNHNS and CDR2 SASEGT. The CDR3 totals 17 residues. V was shortened by 3 bases and J by 2 bases, with 19 bases between the two germline ends. CDR3 residues: CASSDRRAGALNTEAFF. CDR3 bases: TGTGCCAGCAGTGACAGACGGGCTGGGGCTCTTAACACTGAAGCTTTCTTT.

This rearrangement joins TRBV27 to TRBJ2-2; D could derive from TRBD1 or TRBD2 (5 bases each). Trimming removed 3 bases at V and 4 bases at J, with 9 bases between. The CDR3 has 14 amino acids. Per the germline V gene, CDR1 is MNHEY and CDR2 is SMNVEV (reference sequence). The CDR3 loop is CASSFGGSTGELFF. The CDR3 DNA sequence: TGTGCCAGCAGTTTTGGGGGTTCCACCGGGGAGCTGTTTTTT.

This rearrangement joins TRBV28 to TRBJ1-1; D ambiguous. Germline CDR1 and CDR2: MDHEN and SYDVKM. This CDR3 has 10 residues. The V end lost 6 bases, the J end lost 7 bases, and 6 bases lay between the germline ends. The CDR3 is CASSRNEAFF. DNA of the CDR3: TGTGCCAGCAGCCGTAATGAAGCTTTCTTT.

The chain carries TRBV2 and TRBJ2-3, with 7 bases aligning to TRBD2. CDR3 length equals 15 residues. CDR1 SNHLY and CDR2 FYNNEI come from the germline V gene. V shed 11 bases and J 3 bases; nucleotides not matched to a gene: 14. The CDR3 nucleotides are TGTGCCTGTTGGACCTCGGGGGGATTGACAGATACGCAGTATTTT. Amino acid sequence: CACWTSGGLTDTQYF.